The clone carrying this T cell receptor beta chain was detected many times. The antigen remains undetermined. This sample is drawn from a study of blood T cells in healthy people across ages. Overall study findings and caveats: Lack of knowledge of donor CMV status possibly confounded expanded clonotype changes.

Primers used in a second PCR of roughly 6 to 11 cycles were a sample-barcoded 5' primer and a J-beta primer mix. CDR3-containing paired-end reads numbering at least 2.5 million came from each sample. TCRdb reprocessed the 5' RACE reads via MiXCR and lists one record per CDR3 protein. The profile shows just under 900,000 distinct CDR3 sequences, less than 35% of them singletons. Germline trimming cut 6 bases from V and 4 bases from J; bases unmatched to any gene: 4. The CDR3 runs 13 residues. Per germline, CDR1 SEHNR and CDR2 FQNEAQ (reference sequence). The receptor's source is a woman of 80 years or more in good health. Sequenced sample: blood. The chain is built from TRBV7-9 and TRBJ1-2, with TRBD1 matching over 8 bases. Written as DNA, the CDR3 is TGTGCCAGCAGGCCGGGACAGGCCTATGGCTACACCTTC. Its protein is CASRPGQAYGYTF. The full variable domain, completed using reference TRBV7-9 and TRBJ1-2, is DTGVSQNPRHKITKRGQNVTFRCDPISEHNRLYWYRQTLGQGPEFLTYFQNEAQLEKSRLLSDRFSAERPKGSFSTLEIQRTEQGDSAMYLCASRPGQAYGYTFGSGTRLTVV.